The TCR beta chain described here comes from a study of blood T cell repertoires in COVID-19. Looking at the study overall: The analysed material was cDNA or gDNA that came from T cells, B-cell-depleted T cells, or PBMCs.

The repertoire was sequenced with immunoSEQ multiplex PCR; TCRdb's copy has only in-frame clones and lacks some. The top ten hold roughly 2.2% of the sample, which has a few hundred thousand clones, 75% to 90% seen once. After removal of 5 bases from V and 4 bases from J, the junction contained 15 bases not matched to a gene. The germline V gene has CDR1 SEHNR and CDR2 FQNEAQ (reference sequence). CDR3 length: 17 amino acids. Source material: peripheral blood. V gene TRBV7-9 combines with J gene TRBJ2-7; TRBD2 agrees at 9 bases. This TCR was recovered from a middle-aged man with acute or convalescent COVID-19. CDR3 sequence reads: CASSPIGAGGPRYEQYF. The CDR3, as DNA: TGTGCCAGCAGCCCGATAGGAGCGGGGGGCCCCCGGTACGAGCAGTACTTC.